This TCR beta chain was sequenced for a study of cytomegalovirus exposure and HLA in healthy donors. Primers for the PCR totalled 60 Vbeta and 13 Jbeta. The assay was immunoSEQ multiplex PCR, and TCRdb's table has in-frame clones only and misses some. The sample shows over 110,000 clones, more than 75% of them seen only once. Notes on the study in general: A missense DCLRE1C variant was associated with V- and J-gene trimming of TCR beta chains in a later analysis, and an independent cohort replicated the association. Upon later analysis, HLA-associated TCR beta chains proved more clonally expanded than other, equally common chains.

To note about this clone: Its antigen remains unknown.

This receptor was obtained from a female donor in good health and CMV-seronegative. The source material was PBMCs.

CDR3: CASSAGQGNDEQYF. In DNA form, the CDR3 reads TGCGCCAGCAGCGCGGGACAGGGAAATGACGAGCAGTACTTC. The chain carries TRBV5-1 and TRBJ2-7, with 9 bases fitting TRBD1. This CDR3 contains 14 residues. J lost 5 bases, V lost 4 bases, and 7 bases had no gene match. CDR1 SGHRS and CDR2 YFSETQ come from the germline V gene.